The source of this T cell receptor beta chain is a study of T cells in tumors and immune-related adverse events. TCRdb's table, derived via immunoSEQ multiplex PCR, lists solely in-frame clones and lacks some. The table records under 10,000 clones, 94% of them present only once. Looked up from germline, CDR1 is ENHRY and CDR2 is SYGVKD. V was pared by 6 bases and J by 5 bases, with 4 bases of the junction left unmatched. The CDR3 is 13 amino acids. The TCR was taken from a female donor with metastatic renal cell carcinoma. The V gene is TRBV10-3, the J gene TRBJ1-2; 9 bases match TRBD1. Sequencing used lymph node tissue, obtained from a patient treated with anti-PD-1 therapy. CDR3 loop: CAIRAGTGYGYTF. CDR3 DNA sequence: TGTGCCATCAGAGCCGGGACAGGGTATGGCTACACCTTC.